Following are 14 T cell receptor beta chains from one sample sequenced in a study of CD8+ T cells in alopecia areata. Treatment described: oral pan-JAK inhibitor, 5-10 mg twice daily. Extraction of RNA preceded its reverse transcription into cDNA, which served as the sequencing template. The assay was immunoSEQ multiplex PCR, and TCRdb's table has in-frame clones only and misses some. The sample has 200,000 to 250,000 clones, under 70% seen once; the top ten hold 4% to 5%. Sequencing used CD4+ T cells sorted from blood, obtained at week 4, from a patient treated with tofacitinib. Source of these receptors: a human donor with alopecia areata.

The genes are TRBV10-3 and TRBJ1-1; possible D gene TRBD1, 6 bases. This CDR3 contains 16 residues. Germline V gives CDR1 ENHRY, CDR2 SYGVKD. Trimming left V 2 bases short and J 4 bases short, with 17 bases between. The DNA of the CDR3 is TGTGCCATCAGTGAGAACCACAGGGTGAGGGGCACTGAAGCTTTCTTT. Translating it yields CAISENHRVRGTEAFF.

The CDR3 DNA reads TGTGCCAGCAGCTCCGGACGAGCCACTGAAGCTTTCTTT. Protein sequence: CASSSGRATEAFF. The gene calls are TRBV11-2 and TRBJ1-1, with unresolved D. CDR3 length equals 13 residues. Germline lookup yields CDR1 SGHAT and CDR2 FQNNGV. The V and J ends lost 4 bases and 4 bases respectively, with 10 bases between them.

V usage is TRBV29-1 and J usage is TRBJ2-5; 10 bases match TRBD2. With V trimmed by 2 bases and J by 4 bases, 13 bases remained unmatched. Looked up from germline, CDR1 is SQVTM and CDR2 is ANQGSEA. This CDR3 has 17 residues. CDR3 protein: CSVEIPSGGAFIETQYF. CDR3 nucleotides: TGCAGCGTTGAAATTCCCAGCGGGGGGGCCTTTATAGAGACCCAGTACTTC.

The J gene is TRBJ2-3, the V gene TRBV5-6; TRBD2 is a possible D gene (6 bases). The CDR3 loop spans 16 amino acids. V lost 3 bases, J lost 2 bases, and 16 bases lay in between. CDR1 SGHDT and CDR2 YYEEEE come from the germline V gene. The CDR3 reads CASSSGDLHLTDTQYF. CDR3 in DNA: TGTGCCAGCAGCTCGGGGGACCTGCATCTCACAGATACGCAGTATTTT.

This clone has a handful of counts. The chain is built from TRBV5-1 and TRBJ1-1; D remains ambiguous. The CDR3 is 14 amino acids. The V end lost 0 bases, the J end lost 3 bases, and 9 bases lay between the germline ends. The germline V gene encodes CDR1 SGHRS and CDR2 YFSETQ. CDR3: CASSLVGSDTEAFF. CDR3 nucleotides: TGCGCCAGCAGCTTGGTAGGGTCGGACACTGAAGCTTTCTTT.

The rearrangement uses TRBV29-1 and TRBJ1-2; D might be TRBD1 (5 bases). The V end was cut by 0 bases, the J end by 2 bases, with 16 bases between. The CDR3 loop spans 16 amino acids. Germline CDR1 is SQVTM and CDR2 is ANQGSEA. CDR3 DNA: TGCAGCGTTGAAGAAGAAGAAGGGGCCTTAAACTATGGCTACACCTTC. Translated: CSVEEEEGALNYGYTF.

This clone was detected once. CDR3 bases: TGTGCCAGCAGCTTACGAGGACTCAACACAGATACGCAGTATTTT. Residues: CASSLRGLNTDTQYF. This sequence joins TRBV5-4 and TRBJ2-3; D perhaps matches TRBD2 (5 bases). Germline V gene lookup returns CDR1 SGHNT and CDR2 YYREEE (reference sequence). The CDR3 loop spans 15 amino acids. The V and J ends lost 2 bases and 2 bases respectively, with 12 bases between them.

The V call is TRBV5-6, the J call TRBJ1-2, with TRBD1 as a possible D gene (6 bases). The V gene's germline CDR1 is SGHDT and CDR2 YYEEEE. The V end was cut by 2 bases, the J end by 8 bases, with 10 bases between. This CDR3 comprises 12 residues. CDR3 DNA: TGTGCCAGCAGCTTACAGGGAAGAGGCTACACCTTC. Amino acid sequence: CASSLQGRGYTF. The full variable domain, in which reference TRBV5-6 and TRBJ1-2 provide the parts outside the CDR3, is DAGVTQSPTHLIKTRGQQVTLRCSPKSGHDTVSWYQQALGQGPQFIFQYYEEEERQRGNFPDRFSGHQFPNYSSELNVNALLLGDSALYLCASSLQGRGYTFGSGTRLTVV.

The J gene is TRBJ1-6, the V gene TRBV4-3, with unresolved D. CDR1 and CDR2 from the germline V gene are LGHNA and YSLEER. V dropped 2 bases and J dropped 7 bases, with 12 bases sitting between them. This CDR3 spans 15 amino acids. Written as DNA, the CDR3 is TGCGCCAGCAGCCAATTGACGGGAGGCAATTCACCCCTCCACTTT. The encoded protein is CASSQLTGGNSPLHF.

In its sample, this clone was seen a few times. The rearrangement links TRBV29-1 to TRBJ2-3; the D gene is possibly TRBD2 (6 bases). Trimming removed 7 bases at V and 0 bases at J, with 8 bases between. The CDR3 covers 12 residues. CDR1 is SQVTM, CDR2 ANQGSEA, per germline. The CDR3 region is CSAGVSTDTQYF. The DNA of the CDR3 is TGCAGCGCGGGGGTGAGCACAGATACGCAGTATTTT.

The rearrangement joins TRBV2 to TRBJ1-1; D perhaps matches TRBD1 (6 bases). Looked up from germline, CDR1 is SNHLY and CDR2 is FYNNEI. This CDR3 has 13 residues. V lost 6 bases to trimming and J lost 1 base, with 9 bases between them. The CDR3 loop reads CASREGQNTEAFF. Here the CDR3 DNA reads TGTGCCAGCAGGGAGGGACAGAACACTGAAGCTTTCTTT.

The V call is TRBV6-6, the J call TRBJ1-2; 7 positions agree with TRBD1. Germline V CDR1 and CDR2: MNHNY, SVGAGI (reference sequence). CDR3 length: 14 residues. Trimming took 5 bases from V and 2 from J; bases not matched to a gene: 5. The chain's CDR3 is CASSQTTGNYGYTF. CDR3 nucleotides: TGTGCCAGCAGTCAGACGACAGGGAACTATGGCTACACCTTC.

The chain uses TRBV15 and TRBJ2-7; 7 positions agree with TRBD2. Trimming took 1 base from V and 0 from J; bases not matched to a gene: 6. CDR3 length: 16 residues. Germline lookup yields CDR1 LNHNV and CDR2 YYDKDF (reference sequence). DNA of the CDR3: TGTGCCACCAGCAGAGGGGGCGGGGGACTCTCCTACGAGCAGTACTTC. Protein: CATSRGGGGLSYEQYF. The full variable domain, rest sourced from reference TRBV15 and TRBJ2-7, is DAMVIQNPRYQVTQFGKPVTLSCSQTLNHNVMYWYQQKSSQAPKLLFHYYDKDFNNEADTPDNFQSRRPNTSFCFLDIRSPGLGDTAMYLCATSRGGGGLSYEQYFGPGTRLTVT.

V gene TRBV29-1 combines with J gene TRBJ1-1, with 7 bases aligning to TRBD1. The germline V gene encodes CDR1 SQVTM and CDR2 ANQGSEA. This CDR3 has 13 residues. The V gene end was trimmed by 5 bases and the J gene end by 4 bases; junction bases not matched to a gene: 7. The CDR3 DNA follows: TGCAGCGTTATACAGGGGCAGGGCACTGAAGCTTTCTTT. This sequence encodes CSVIQGQGTEAFF.